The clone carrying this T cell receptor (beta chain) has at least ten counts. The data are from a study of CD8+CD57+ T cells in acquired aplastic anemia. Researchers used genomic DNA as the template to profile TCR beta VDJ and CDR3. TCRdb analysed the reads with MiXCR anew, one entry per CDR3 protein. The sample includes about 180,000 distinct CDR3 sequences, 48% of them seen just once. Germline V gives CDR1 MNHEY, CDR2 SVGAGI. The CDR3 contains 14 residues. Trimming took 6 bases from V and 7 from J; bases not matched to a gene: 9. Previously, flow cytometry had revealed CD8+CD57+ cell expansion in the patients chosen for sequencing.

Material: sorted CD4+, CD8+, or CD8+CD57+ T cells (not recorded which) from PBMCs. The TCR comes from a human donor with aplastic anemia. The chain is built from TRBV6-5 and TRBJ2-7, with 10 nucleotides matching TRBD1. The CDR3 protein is CASRYGTGALEQYF. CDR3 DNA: TGTGCCAGCAGATACGGGACAGGGGCTCTTGAGCAGTACTTC.